Described below is a single TCR beta chain sequence and its context. Its matching antigen is unknown. This record comes from a study of response to subunit inactivated influenza vaccine. Study outcomes and limitations: Authors suggested that a seasonal influenza vaccination recruits few new T cells each time.

The CDR3 spans 13 residues. In germline, CDR1 is SQVTM, CDR2 ANQGSEA. TCRdb called the RT-PCR reads again in MiXCR, with one record for every CDR3 protein. The sample holds more than 250,000 distinct CDR3 sequences, just over 20% seen once. The TCR sequence derives from a man aged 50 to 69 who received an inactivated influenza vaccine. Here the sequenced sample was PBMCs from blood, taken 21 months after vaccination. The genes are TRBV29-1 and TRBJ2-5; tentatively, D is TRBD2 (5 bases). CDR3 amino acids: CSIRGNTAETQYF. The CDR3 bases are TGCAGTATCCGAGGGAACACAGCTGAGACCCAGTACTTC.